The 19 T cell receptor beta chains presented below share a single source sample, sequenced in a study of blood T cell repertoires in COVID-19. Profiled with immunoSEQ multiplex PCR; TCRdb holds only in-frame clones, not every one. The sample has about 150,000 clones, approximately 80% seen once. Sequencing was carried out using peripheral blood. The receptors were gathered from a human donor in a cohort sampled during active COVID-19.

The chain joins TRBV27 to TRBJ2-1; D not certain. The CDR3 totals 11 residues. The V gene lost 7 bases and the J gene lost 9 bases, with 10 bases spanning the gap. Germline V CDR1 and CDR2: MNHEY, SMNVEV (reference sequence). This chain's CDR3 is CASKGRIEQFF. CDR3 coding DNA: TGTGCCAGCAAAGGCAGGATTGAGCAGTTCTTC.

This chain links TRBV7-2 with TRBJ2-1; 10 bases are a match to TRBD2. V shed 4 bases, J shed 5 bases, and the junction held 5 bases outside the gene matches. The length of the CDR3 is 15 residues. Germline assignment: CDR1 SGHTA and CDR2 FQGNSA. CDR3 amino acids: CASSWTSGTNNEQFF. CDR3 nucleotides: TGTGCCAGCAGCTGGACTAGCGGAACAAACAATGAGCAGTTCTTC.

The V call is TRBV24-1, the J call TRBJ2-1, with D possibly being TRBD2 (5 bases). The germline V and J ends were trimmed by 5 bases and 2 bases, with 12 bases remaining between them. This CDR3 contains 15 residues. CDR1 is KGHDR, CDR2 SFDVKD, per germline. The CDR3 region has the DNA TGTGCCACCAGTGCGGCGGAGAGGGCCTACAATGAGCAGTTCTTC. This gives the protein CATSAAERAYNEQFF.

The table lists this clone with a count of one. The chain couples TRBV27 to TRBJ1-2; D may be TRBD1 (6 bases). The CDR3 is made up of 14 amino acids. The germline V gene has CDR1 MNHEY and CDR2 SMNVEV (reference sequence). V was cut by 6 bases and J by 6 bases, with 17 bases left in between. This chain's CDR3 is CASRRGGVKNGYTF. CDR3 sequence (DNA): TGTGCCAGCAGACGCGGGGGCGTTAAAAATGGCTACACCTTC.

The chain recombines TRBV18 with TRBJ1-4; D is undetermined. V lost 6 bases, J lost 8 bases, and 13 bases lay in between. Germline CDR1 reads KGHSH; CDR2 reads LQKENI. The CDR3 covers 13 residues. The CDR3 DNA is TGTGCCAGCTCCGGCGGCGAGGGCGAAAAACTGTTTTTT. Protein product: CASSGGEGEKLFF. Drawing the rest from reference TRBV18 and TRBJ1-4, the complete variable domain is NAGVMQNPRHLVRRRGQEARLRCSPMKGHSHVYWYRQLPEEGLKFMVYLQKENIIDESGMPKERFSAEFPKEGPSILRIQQVVRGDSAAYFCASSGGEGEKLFFGSGTQLSVL.

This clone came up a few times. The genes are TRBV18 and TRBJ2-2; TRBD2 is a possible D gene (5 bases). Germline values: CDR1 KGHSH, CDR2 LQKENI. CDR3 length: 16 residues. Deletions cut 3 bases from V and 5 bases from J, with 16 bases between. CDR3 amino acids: CASSPPGLYGTGELFF. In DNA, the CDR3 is TGTGCCAGCTCACCTCCCGGACTGTACGGGACCGGGGAGCTGTTTTTT.

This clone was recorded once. The CDR3 nucleotides are TGTGCCAGTCCAGGGGATGGGGAAAAACTGTTTTTT. Translating gives CASPGDGEKLFF. The chain is built from TRBV7-3 and TRBJ1-4, with a possible D match to TRBD1 (6 bases). Germline CDR1 and CDR2: SGHTA and FQGTGA. The CDR3 runs to 12 residues. V was clipped by 9 bases and J by 8 bases, with 13 bases between them. The whole variable domain, filled in from reference TRBV7-3 and TRBJ1-4, reads GAGVSQTPSNKVTEKGKYVELRCDPISGHTALYWYRQSLGQGPEFLIYFQGTGAADDSGLPNDRFFAVRPEGSVSTLKIQRTERGDSAVYLCASPGDGEKLFFGSGTQLSVL.

CDR3 in DNA: TGCGCCAGCAGCCAAGGGCCCGCGGGGAGGGGGAGTGAGCAGTTCTTC. It specifies CASSQGPAGRGSEQFF. V usage is TRBV4-1 and J usage is TRBJ2-1, with D maybe TRBD2 (7 bases). This CDR3 has 16 amino acids. CDR1 and CDR2 from the germline V gene are MGHRA and YSYEKL. With 1 base removed from V and 9 bases from J, the gap between germline ends came to 19 bases.

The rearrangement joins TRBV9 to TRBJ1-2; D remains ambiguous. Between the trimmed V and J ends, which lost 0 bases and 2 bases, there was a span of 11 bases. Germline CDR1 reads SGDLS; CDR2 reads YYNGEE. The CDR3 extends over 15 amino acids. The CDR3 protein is CASSVASEGNYGYTF. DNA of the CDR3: TGTGCCAGCAGCGTAGCGTCCGAGGGCAACTATGGCTACACCTTC.

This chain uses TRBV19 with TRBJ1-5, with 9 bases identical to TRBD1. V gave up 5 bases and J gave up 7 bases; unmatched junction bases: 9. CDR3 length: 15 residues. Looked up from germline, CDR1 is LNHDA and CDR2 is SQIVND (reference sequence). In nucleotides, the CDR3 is TGTGCCAGTAGTCCCCCCGGGACAGGGCGCCAGCCCCAGCATTTT. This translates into CASSPPGTGRQPQHF.

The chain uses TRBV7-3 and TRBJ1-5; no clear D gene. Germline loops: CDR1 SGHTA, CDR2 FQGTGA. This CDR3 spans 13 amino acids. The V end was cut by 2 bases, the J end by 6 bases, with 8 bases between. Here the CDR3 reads CASSLDPGQPQHF. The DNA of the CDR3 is TGTGCCAGCAGCTTAGATCCCGGTCAGCCCCAGCATTTT. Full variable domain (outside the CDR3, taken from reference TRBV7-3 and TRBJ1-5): GAGVSQTPSNKVTEKGKYVELRCDPISGHTALYWYRQSLGQGPEFLIYFQGTGAADDSGLPNDRFFAVRPEGSVSTLKIQRTERGDSAVYLCASSLDPGQPQHFGDGTRLSIL.

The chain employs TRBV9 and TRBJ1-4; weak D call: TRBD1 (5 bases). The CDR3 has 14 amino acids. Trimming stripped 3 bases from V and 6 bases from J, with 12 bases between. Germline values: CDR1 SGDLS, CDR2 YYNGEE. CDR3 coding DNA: TGTGCCAGCAGCGCGGGGGGGAGAGATGAAAAACTGTTTTTT. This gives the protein CASSAGGRDEKLFF.

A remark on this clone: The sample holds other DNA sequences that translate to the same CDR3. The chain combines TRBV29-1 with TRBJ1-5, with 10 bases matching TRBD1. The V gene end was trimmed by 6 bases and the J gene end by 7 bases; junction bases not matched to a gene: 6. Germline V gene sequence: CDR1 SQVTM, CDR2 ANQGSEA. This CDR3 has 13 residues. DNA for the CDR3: TGCAGCGTAAGGGACAGGGGCGGGCAGCCCCAGCATTTT. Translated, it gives CSVRDRGGQPQHF.

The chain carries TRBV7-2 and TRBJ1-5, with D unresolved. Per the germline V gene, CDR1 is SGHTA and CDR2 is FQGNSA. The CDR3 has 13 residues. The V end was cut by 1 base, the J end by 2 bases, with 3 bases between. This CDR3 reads CASSLERNQPQHF. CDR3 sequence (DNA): TGTGCCAGCAGCTTAGAGCGCAATCAGCCCCAGCATTTT.

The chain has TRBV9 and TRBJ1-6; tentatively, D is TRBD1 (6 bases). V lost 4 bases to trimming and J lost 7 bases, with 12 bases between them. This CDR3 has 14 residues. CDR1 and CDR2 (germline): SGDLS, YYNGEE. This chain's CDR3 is CASSTRTANSPLHF. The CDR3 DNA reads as TGTGCCAGCAGCACTAGGACAGCCAATTCACCCCTCCACTTT.

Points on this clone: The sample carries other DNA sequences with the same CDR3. The CDR3 nucleotides read TGTGCCAGCAGCCAAGGCGGGGATCAGCCCCAGCATTTT. This encodes CASSQGGDQPQHF. The rearrangement links TRBV3-1 (or the pseudogene TRBV3-2) to TRBJ1-5; D is undetermined. V was clipped by 1 base and J by 5 bases, with 6 bases between them. The V gene's germline CDR1 is LGHDT and CDR2 YNNKEL (reference sequence). This CDR3 is built from 13 residues.

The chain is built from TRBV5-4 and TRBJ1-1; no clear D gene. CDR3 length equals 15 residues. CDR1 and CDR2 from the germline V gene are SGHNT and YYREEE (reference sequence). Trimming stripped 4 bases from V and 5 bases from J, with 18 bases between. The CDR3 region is CASSPSPGRGTEAFF. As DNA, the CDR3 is TGTGCCAGCAGCCCTAGCCCGGGGAGAGGAACTGAAGCTTTCTTT.

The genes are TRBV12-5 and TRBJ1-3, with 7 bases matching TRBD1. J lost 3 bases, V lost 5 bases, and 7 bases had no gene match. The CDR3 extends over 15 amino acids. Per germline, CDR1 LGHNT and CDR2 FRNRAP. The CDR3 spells CASGDDREFGNTIYF. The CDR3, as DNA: TGTGCTAGTGGTGACGACAGGGAGTTTGGAAACACCATATATTTT.

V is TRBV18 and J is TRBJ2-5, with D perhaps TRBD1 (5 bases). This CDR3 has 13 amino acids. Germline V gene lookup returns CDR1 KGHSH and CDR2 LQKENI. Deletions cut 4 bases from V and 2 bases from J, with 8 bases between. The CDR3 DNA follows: TGTGCCAGCTCACGACGACAGCAAGAGACCCAGTACTTC. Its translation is CASSRRQQETQYF.